This entry lists 26 T cell receptor beta chains sequenced from one sample in a study of tumor-infiltrating lymphocytes in oesophageal squamous cell carcinoma. TCRdb passed the PCR reads through MiXCR, listing each CDR3 protein once. Of just under 20,000 distinct CDR3 sequences in the sample, about 43% were seen once. The sequencing sample was made of normal esophageal tissue next to the tumor. The receptors shown here come from a male donor with esophageal squamous cell carcinoma.

The chain joins TRBV27 to TRBJ2-7; perhaps TRBD2 as D (5 bases). The tail of the sequence fits TRBJ2-1 better, so the J call may be wrong. Germline V gene lookup returns CDR1 MNHEY and CDR2 SMNVEV (reference sequence). The CDR3 is 12 amino acids. This chain's CDR3 is CASSGESNEQFF. As DNA, the CDR3 is TGTGCCAGCAGTGGGGAGAGCAATGAGCAGTTCTTC.

The chain couples TRBV5-1 to TRBJ2-1, with a possible D match to TRBD1 (6 bases). The CDR3 consists of 15 residues. The V end was cut by 4 bases, the J end by 6 bases, with 17 bases between. The germline gives CDR1 SGHRS, CDR2 YFSETQ. CDR3 nucleotides: TGCGCCAGCAGCCAAAACATCCGGGACACCAATGAGCAGTTCTTC. Its protein product is CASSQNIRDTNEQFF.

This chain links TRBV24-1 with TRBJ2-1; the match to TRBD1 covers 9 bases. The J call is uncertain, as TRBJ2-3 better fits the DNA end. CDR1 is KGHDR, CDR2 SFDVKD, per germline. CDR3 length: 15 amino acids. DNA of the CDR3: TGTGCCACCCGGACAGGGGAGCGCGACACAGATACGCAGTATTTT. Translation: CATRTGERDTDTQYF.

This clonotype was recorded at least ten times. A clone one base away is much larger, so this may be a read error. The chain uses TRBV7-8 and TRBJ2-3; a possible D gene is TRBD2 (5 bases). V lost 1 base to trimming and J lost 14 bases, with 25 bases between them. The germline V gene has CDR1 SGHVS and CDR2 FQNEAQ. The CDR3 contains 16 residues. As DNA, the CDR3 is TGTGCCAGCAGCTTAGACCCAGGCAGGAACACCGGGGAGCTGTATTTT. It translates to CASSLDPGRNTGELYF. Based on the CDR3 plus reference TRBV7-8 and TRBJ2-3, the full variable domain is GAGVSQSPRYKVAKRGQDVALRCDPISGHVSLFWYQQALGQGPEFLTYFQNEAQLDKSGLPSDRFFAERPEGSVSTLKIQRTQQEDSAVYLCASSLDPGRNTGELYFGPGTRLTVL.

Relative to its sample, this clonotype is medium-sized. This chain links TRBV12-3 or TRBV12-4 with TRBJ2-1; no firm D call. The CDR3 runs to 13 residues. Trimming left V 4 bases short and J 6 bases short, with 10 bases between. The CDR3 region has the DNA TGTGCCAGCAGTTCTATGGGCGGCAATGAGCAGTTCTTC. This translates into CASSSMGGNEQFF.

The V and J genes are TRBV6-1 and TRBJ2-2, with D unresolved. Germline CDR1 is MNHNS and CDR2 is SASEGT. This CDR3 is 16 amino acids long. Deletions cut 4 bases from V and 2 bases from J, with 14 bases between. CDR3 protein: CASSGRPQFNTGELFF. The CDR3 DNA is TGTGCCAGCAGTGGAAGGCCTCAGTTCAACACCGGGGAGCTGTTTTTT.

This clonotype turned up a few times. V is TRBV7-9 and J is TRBJ2-7; 7 bases map to TRBD1. V trimming: 5 bases; J trimming: 0 bases; junction bases outside the gene matches: 7. This CDR3 has 15 residues. The germline CDR1 and CDR2 sequences are SEHNR and FQNEAQ (reference sequence). CDR3 DNA: TGTGCCAGCAGCGCAGACAGGGCCGTCTCCTACGAGCAGTACTTC. Translated: CASSADRAVSYEQYF.

The V call is TRBV2, the J call TRBJ1-5; 10 positions agree with TRBD1. Germline CDR1 is SNHLY and CDR2 is FYNNEI. Trimming took 4 bases from V and 7 from J; bases not matched to a gene: 7. The CDR3 runs to 15 residues. This CDR3 reads CASSAVQDRGQPQHF. The CDR3 DNA follows: TGTGCCAGCAGTGCGGTCCAGGACAGGGGGCAGCCCCAGCATTTT.

The rearrangement links TRBV7-8 to TRBJ2-4; D gene ambiguous. The J call is in doubt because the DNA end fits TRBJ2-7 better. This CDR3 comprises 14 residues. CDR1 and CDR2 (germline): SGHVS, FQNEAQ. The CDR3 DNA follows: TGTGCCAGCAGCCCACGTGACAATTCCTACGAGCAGTACTTC. Translation: CASSPRDNSYEQYF.

Only a few counts were recorded for this clonotype. The J gene is TRBJ2-6, the V gene TRBV6-1, with 7 positions matching TRBD2. Germline V gene data show CDR1 as MNHNS and CDR2 as SASEGT. The CDR3 spans 15 residues. J was trimmed by 2 bases and V by 3 bases; bases with no gene match: 1. This CDR3 reads CASSESGAGANVLTF. The CDR3 DNA sequence: TGTGCCAGCAGTGAGAGCGGGGCTGGGGCCAACGTCCTGACTTTC.

In its sample, this clonotype was seen many times. The chain couples TRBV7-2 to TRBJ1-2; D unclear. The CDR3 extends over 15 amino acids. Trimming removed 1 base from V and 4 bases from J, with 13 bases in between. Per germline, CDR1 SGHTA and CDR2 FQGNSA. The CDR3 bases are TGTGCCAGCAGCTTAGACCCGGGTTTAGCCTATGGCTACACCTTC. Its protein product is CASSLDPGLAYGYTF.

At least ten counts were recorded for this clonotype. CDR3 sequence reads: CASSEVLEQFF. CDR3 coding DNA: TGTGCCAGCAGTGAAGTTCTAGAGCAGTTCTTC. The chain uses TRBV2 and TRBJ2-1; D remains ambiguous. CDR3 size: 11 residues. The germline V gene encodes CDR1 SNHLY and CDR2 FYNNEI. Trimming cost V 1 base and J 10 bases, with 5 bases left between them.

This chain uses TRBV6-2 or TRBV6-3 with TRBJ2-1; TRBD2 is a possible D gene (5 bases). The CDR3 is 15 residues long. Trimming took off 2 bases at V and 4 bases at J, with 12 bases between the two ends. Germline V lookup: CDR1 MNHEY, CDR2 SVGEGT. CDR3 sequence reads: CASSYNEGSYNEQFF. DNA of the CDR3: TGTGCCAGCAGTTACAATGAGGGCTCGTACAATGAGCAGTTCTTC.

By proportion, this clonotype is medium-sized (0.01 to 0.1%). The rearrangement uses TRBV28 and TRBJ1-1; a weak D match, TRBD1 (5 bases). CDR1 is MDHEN and CDR2 is SYDVKM in the germline V gene. V lost 3 bases and J lost 7, with 15 bases in between. The CDR3 has 14 amino acids. In DNA, the CDR3 is TGTGCCAGCAGTTTGGACTGGGGGAGAGGTGAAGCTTTCTTT. Its protein product is CASSLDWGRGEAFF. The full variable domain, completed using reference TRBV28 and TRBJ1-1, is DVKVTQSSRYLVKRTGEKVFLECVQDMDHENMFWYRQDPGLGLRLIYFSYDVKMKEKGDIPEGYSVSREKKERFSLILESASTNQTSMYLCASSLDWGRGEAFFGQGTRLTVV.

The chain employs TRBV19 and TRBJ2-3, with 9 bases matching TRBD1. Near its end, the DNA agrees better with TRBJ2-7, so the J call may be wrong. Germline V gene sequence: CDR1 LNHDA, CDR2 SQIVND (reference sequence). The CDR3 contains 14 residues. The CDR3 is CASSIGTGTYEQYF. CDR3 sequence (DNA): TGTGCCAGTAGTATCGGGACAGGGACCTACGAGCAGTACTTC.

This chain uses TRBV7-9 with TRBJ2-3; D could derive from TRBD1 or TRBD2 (5 bases each). This CDR3 is built from 15 residues. CDR1 and CDR2 (germline): SEHNR, FQNEAQ (reference sequence). Trimming shortened V by 5 bases and J by 1 base, and 13 bases separated the two germline ends. CDR3 sequence reads: CASSHFRGGTDTQYF. In DNA form, the CDR3 reads TGTGCCAGCAGCCATTTTAGGGGAGGCACAGATACGCAGTATTTT.

The chain employs TRBV3-1 and TRBJ2-7; 14 bases match TRBD2. V shed 4 bases and J 4 bases; nucleotides not matched to a gene: 6. In germline, CDR1 is LGHDT, CDR2 YNNKEL (reference sequence). CDR3 size: 16 residues. The DNA for the CDR3 is TGTGCCAGCAGCCTTGGGACTAGCGGGAGTCCGTACGAGCAGTACTTC. Its protein product is CASSLGTSGSPYEQYF.

This clonotype was seen a few times. The CDR3 does not end in the conserved phenylalanine or tryptophan, so this is likely a read error. The DNA is left out, because the CDR3 cannot be placed on it with certainty; the CDR3 is given as TCRdb lists it. The genes are TRBV7-2 and TRBJ2-5; the DNA was not used to check the table's D call, TRBD1. Germline V lookup: CDR1 SGHTA, CDR2 FQGNSA. The length of the CDR3 is 18 amino acids, counting both ends. The CDR3 sequence is CASSLAVTGLGGGYTFGS.

J is TRBJ2-3 and V is TRBV5-4; TRBD1 is a possible D gene (5 bases). V lost 0 bases, J lost 0 bases, and 8 bases lay in between. This CDR3 is 15 amino acids long. Germline V CDR1 and CDR2: SGHNT, YYREEE (reference sequence). CDR3 sequence reads: CASSLAGLSTDTQYF. In DNA, the CDR3 is TGTGCCAGCAGCTTGGCAGGGCTAAGCACAGATACGCAGTATTTT.

This clonotype was detected ten times or more. CDR3 protein: CASSSLGGDYGYTF. In DNA, the CDR3 is TGTGCCAGCAGTTCCCTCGGGGGGGACTATGGCTACACCTTC. The genes are TRBV6-1 and TRBJ1-2; D possibly corresponds to TRBD1 (5 bases). The germline V and J ends were trimmed by 5 bases and 3 bases, with 13 bases remaining between them. The CDR3 covers 14 residues. CDR1 MNHNS and CDR2 SASEGT come from the germline V gene.

There are a few counts of this clonotype. Here the CDR3 omits its conserved ending phenylalanine or tryptophan, so a read error is the likely source. No DNA is shown, since the ends of the CDR3 on it are uncertain; the CDR3 is the one TCRdb lists. The gene calls are TRBV12-3 or TRBV12-4 and TRBJ2-7. The CDR3 spans 14 residues, counting both ends. CDR3 residues: CASSNTNYGYTFGS.

The chain is built from TRBV7-6 and TRBJ2-5; no reliable D call. Gene TRBJ2-7 matches the end of the DNA better, so the J call may be wrong. Per germline, CDR1 SGHVS and CDR2 FNYEAQ. The length of the CDR3 is 12 residues. In DNA, the CDR3 is TGTGCCAGCAGCTTCTTCTCCTACGAGCAGTACTTC. Translation gives CASSFFSYEQYF.

The rearrangement links TRBV5-6 to TRBJ1-1; D is uncertain. The CDR3 covers 15 residues. Trimming removed 1 base from V and 4 bases from J, with 14 bases in between. Germline assignment: CDR1 SGHDT and CDR2 YYEEEE. The CDR3 sequence is CASSLLPGWITEAFF. CDR3 DNA sequence: TGTGCCAGCAGCTTGCTTCCAGGCTGGATCACTGAAGCTTTCTTT.

The V and J genes are TRBV28 and TRBJ2-1; the match to TRBD1 covers 10 bases. The DNA end lines up better with TRBJ1-2; the J call may be wrong. There are 17 residues in the CDR3. The V gene's germline CDR1 is MDHEN and CDR2 SYDVKM. The CDR3 DNA follows: TGTGCCAGCAGTTTACGTACCGGGACAGGGGTTATATATGGCTACACCTTC. Translating it yields CASSLRTGTGVIYGYTF.

This clonotype was detected only once. CDR3 bases: TGTGCCAGCAGTTTAATACGGTCGGATCTTCTAGCGGGCCTCCCCTACGAGCAGTTCTTC. Protein sequence: CASSLIRSDLLAGLPYEQFF. The chain links TRBV12-3 or TRBV12-4 to TRBJ2-5; the match to TRBD2 covers 8 bases. The J call may be faulty, since TRBJ2-1 better matches the DNA end. The CDR3 runs to 20 residues.

V gene TRBV5-5 combines with J gene TRBJ2-7, with D unclear. Deletions cut 5 bases from V and 0 bases from J, with 12 bases between. The CDR3 has 14 residues. The germline V gene encodes CDR1 SGHKS and CDR2 YYEKEE (reference sequence). The CDR3 coding sequence is TGTGCCAGCAGACCCCTTTTAAGCTCCTACGAGCAGTACTTC. This translates into CASRPLLSSYEQYF. The full variable domain, with the rest looked up from reference TRBV5-5 and TRBJ2-7, is DAGVTQSPTHLIKTRGQQVTLRCSPISGHKSVSWYQQVLGQGPQFIFQYYEKEERGRGNFPDRFSARQFPNYSSELNVNALLLGDSALYLCASRPLLSSYEQYFGPGTRLTVT.